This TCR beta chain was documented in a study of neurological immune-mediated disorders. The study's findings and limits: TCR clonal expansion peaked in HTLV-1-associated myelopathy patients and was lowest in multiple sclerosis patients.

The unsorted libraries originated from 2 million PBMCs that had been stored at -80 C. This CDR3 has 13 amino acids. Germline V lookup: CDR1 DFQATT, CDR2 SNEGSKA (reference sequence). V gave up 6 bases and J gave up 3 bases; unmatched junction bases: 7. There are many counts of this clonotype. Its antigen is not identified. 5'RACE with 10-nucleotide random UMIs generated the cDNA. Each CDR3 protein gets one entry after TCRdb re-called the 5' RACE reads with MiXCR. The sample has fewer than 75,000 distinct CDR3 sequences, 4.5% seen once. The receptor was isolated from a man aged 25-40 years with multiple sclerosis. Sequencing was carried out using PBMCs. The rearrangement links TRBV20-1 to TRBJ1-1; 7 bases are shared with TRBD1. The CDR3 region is CSAGGDRHTEAFF. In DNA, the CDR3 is TGCAGTGCGGGGGGGGACAGACACACTGAAGCTTTCTTT.